This TCR beta chain was observed in a study of blood T cell repertoires in COVID-19. Study overall: T cells, B-cell-depleted T cells, or PBMCs supplied cDNA or gDNA.

The recovered donors of Cohort 3 showed two negative PCRs, clearance, or symptom resolution. The method was immunoSEQ multiplex PCR; TCRdb's version includes in-frame clones alone and lacks a portion of them. Of under 450,000 clones in the sample, about 90% were seen once. V lost 3 bases and J lost 5, with 19 bases in between. Germline V CDR1 and CDR2: SGHDN, FVKESK. CDR3 size: 16 residues. Sequenced: PBMCs or T cells enriched from blood (not recorded which). The sequence derives from a woman in her 30s who had recovered from COVID-19. The chain links TRBV14 to TRBJ2-5; D gene uncertain. The CDR3 nucleotides are TGTGCCAGCAGCCAGAACCGACTTGCACCTCGGGAGACCCAGTACTTC. Translation: CASSQNRLAPRETQYF.